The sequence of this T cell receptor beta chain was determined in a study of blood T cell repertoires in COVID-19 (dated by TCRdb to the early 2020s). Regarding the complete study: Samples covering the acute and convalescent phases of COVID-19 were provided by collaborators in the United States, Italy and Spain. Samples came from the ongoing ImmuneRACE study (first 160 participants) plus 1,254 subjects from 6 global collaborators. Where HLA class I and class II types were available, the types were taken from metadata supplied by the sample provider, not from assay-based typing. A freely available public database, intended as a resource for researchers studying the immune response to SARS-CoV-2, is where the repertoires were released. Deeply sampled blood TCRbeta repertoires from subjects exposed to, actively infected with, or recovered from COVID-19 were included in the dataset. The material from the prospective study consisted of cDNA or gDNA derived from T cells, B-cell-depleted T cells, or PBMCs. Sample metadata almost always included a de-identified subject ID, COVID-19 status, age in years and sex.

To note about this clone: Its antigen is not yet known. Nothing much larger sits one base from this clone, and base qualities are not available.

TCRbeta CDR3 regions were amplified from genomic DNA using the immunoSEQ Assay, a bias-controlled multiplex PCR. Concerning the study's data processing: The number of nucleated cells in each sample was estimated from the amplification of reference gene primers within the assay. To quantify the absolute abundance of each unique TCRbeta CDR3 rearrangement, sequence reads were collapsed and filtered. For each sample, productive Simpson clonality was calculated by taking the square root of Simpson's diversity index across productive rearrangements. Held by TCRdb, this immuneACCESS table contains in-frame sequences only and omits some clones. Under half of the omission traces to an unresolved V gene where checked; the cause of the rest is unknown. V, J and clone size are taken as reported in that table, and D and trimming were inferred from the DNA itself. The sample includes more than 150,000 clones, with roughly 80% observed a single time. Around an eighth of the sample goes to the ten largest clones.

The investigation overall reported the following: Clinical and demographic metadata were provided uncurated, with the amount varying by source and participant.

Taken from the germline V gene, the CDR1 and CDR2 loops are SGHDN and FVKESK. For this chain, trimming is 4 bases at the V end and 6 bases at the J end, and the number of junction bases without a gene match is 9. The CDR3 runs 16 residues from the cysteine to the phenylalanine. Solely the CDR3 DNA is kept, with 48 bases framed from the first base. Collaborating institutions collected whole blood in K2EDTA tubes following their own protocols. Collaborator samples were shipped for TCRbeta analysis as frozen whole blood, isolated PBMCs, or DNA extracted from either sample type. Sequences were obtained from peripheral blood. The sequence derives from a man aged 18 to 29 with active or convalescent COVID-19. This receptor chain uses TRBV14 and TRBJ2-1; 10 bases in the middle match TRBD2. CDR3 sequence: CASSPTAGGPRNEQFF. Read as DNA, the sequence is TGTGCCAGCAGCCCCACAGCGGGAGGGCCACGCAATGAGCAGTTCTTC.